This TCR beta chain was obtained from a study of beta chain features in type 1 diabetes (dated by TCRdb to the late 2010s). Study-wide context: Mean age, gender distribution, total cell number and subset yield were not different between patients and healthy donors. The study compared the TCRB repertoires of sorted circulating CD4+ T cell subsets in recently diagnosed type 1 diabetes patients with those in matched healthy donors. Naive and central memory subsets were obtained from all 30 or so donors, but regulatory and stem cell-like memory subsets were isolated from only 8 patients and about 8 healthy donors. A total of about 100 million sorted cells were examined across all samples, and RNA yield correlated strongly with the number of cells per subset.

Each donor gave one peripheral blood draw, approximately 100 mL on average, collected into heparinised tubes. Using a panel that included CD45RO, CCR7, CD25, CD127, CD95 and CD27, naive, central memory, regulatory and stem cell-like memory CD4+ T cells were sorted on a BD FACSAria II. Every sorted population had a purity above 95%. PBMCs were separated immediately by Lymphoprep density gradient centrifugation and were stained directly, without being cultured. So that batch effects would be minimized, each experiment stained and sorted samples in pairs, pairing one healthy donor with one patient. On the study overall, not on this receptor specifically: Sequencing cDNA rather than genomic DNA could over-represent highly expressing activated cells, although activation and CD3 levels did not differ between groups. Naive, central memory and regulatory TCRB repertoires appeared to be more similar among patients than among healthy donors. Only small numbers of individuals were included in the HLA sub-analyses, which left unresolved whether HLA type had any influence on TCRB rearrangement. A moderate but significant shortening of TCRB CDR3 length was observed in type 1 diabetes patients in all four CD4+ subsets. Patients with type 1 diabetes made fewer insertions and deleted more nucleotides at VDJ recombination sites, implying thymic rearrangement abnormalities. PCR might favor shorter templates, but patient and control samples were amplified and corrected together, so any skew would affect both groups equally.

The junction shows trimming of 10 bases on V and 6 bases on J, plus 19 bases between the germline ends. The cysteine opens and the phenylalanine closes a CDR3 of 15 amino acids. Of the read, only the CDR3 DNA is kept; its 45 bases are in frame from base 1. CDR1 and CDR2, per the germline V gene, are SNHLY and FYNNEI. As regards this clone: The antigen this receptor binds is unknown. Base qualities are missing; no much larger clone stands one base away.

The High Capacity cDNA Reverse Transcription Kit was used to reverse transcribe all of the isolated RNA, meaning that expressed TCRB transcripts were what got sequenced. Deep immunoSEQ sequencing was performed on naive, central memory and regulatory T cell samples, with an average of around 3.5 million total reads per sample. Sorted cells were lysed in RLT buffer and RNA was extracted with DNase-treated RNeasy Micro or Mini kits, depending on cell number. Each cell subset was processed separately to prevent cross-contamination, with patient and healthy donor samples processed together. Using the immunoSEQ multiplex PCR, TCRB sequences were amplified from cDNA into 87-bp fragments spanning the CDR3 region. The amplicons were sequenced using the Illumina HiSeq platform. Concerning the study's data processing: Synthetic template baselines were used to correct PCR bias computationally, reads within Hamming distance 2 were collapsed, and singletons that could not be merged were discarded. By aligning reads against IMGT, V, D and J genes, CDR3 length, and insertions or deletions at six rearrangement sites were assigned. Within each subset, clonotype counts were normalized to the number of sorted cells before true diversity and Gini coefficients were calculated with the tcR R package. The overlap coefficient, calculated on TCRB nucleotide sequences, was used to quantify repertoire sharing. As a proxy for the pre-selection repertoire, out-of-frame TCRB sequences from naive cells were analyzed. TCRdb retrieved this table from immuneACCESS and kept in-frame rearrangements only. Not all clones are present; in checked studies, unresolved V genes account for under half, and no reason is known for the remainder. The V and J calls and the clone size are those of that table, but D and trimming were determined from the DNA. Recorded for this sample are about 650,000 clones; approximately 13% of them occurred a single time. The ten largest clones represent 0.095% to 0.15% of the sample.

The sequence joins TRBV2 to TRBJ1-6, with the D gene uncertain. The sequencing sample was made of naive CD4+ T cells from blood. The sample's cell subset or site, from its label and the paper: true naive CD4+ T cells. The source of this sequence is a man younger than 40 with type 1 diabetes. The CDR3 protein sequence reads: CATQEFRELNSPLHF. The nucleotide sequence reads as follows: TGTGCCACGCAAGAGTTCCGGGAACTTAATTCACCCCTCCACTTT.